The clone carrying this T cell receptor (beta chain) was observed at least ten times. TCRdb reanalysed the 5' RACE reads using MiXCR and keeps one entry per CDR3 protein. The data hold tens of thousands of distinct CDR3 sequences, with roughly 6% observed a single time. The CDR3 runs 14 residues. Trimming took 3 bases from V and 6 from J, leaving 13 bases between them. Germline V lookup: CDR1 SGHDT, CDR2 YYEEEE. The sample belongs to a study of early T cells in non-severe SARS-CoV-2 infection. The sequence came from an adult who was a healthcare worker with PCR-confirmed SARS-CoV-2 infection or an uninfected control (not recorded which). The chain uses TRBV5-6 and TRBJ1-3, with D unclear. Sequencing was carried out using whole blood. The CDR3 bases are TGTGCCAGCAGCTCCGGGTTGCACGAAAACACCATATATTTT. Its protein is CASSSGLHENTIYF.